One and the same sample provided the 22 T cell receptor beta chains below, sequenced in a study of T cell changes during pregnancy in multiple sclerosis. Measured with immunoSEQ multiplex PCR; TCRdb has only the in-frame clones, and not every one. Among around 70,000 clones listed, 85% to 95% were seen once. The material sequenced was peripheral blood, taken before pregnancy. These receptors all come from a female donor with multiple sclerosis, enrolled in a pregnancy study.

The CDR3 protein is CASSSWPQGANEKLFF. CDR3 DNA sequence: TGTGCCAGCAGCTCCTGGCCTCAGGGCGCTAATGAAAAACTGTTTTTT. V and J are TRBV5-4 and TRBJ1-4; possible D gene TRBD1, 5 bases. CDR1 and CDR2 from the germline V gene are SGHNT and YYREEE (reference sequence). Trimming left V 3 bases short and J 3 bases short, with 15 bases between. This CDR3 has 16 amino acids.

CDR3 amino acids: CASSLASLAGPGYNEQFF. CDR3 coding DNA: TGTGCCAGCAGCTTAGCGTCCCTAGCGGGGCCGGGATACAATGAGCAGTTCTTC. V is TRBV5-8 and J is TRBJ2-1; 9 bases are shared with TRBD2. CDR1 and CDR2 (germline): SGHTS, YDEGEE. The CDR3 runs 18 residues. Trimming removed 2 bases from V and 4 bases from J; junction bases left unmatched: 13. Based on the CDR3 plus reference TRBV5-8 and TRBJ2-1, the full variable domain is EAGVTQSPTHLIKTRGQQATLRCSPISGHTSVYWYQQALGLGLQFLLWYDEGEERNRGNFPPRFSGRQFPNYSSELNVNALELEDSALYLCASSLASLAGPGYNEQFFGPGTRLTVL.

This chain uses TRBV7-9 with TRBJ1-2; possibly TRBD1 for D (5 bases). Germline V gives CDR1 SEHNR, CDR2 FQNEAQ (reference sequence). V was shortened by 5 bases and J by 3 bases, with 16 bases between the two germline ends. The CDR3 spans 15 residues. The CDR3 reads CASSALQGKDYGYTF. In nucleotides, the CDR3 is TGTGCCAGCAGCGCACTGCAGGGAAAGGACTATGGCTACACCTTC.

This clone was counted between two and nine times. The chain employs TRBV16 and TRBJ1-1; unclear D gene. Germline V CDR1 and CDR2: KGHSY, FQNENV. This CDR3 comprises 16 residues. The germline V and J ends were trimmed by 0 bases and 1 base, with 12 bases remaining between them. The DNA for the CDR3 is TGTGCCAGCAGCCAATCCTTAATGAGACAGAACACTGAAGCTTTCTTT. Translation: CASSQSLMRQNTEAFF.

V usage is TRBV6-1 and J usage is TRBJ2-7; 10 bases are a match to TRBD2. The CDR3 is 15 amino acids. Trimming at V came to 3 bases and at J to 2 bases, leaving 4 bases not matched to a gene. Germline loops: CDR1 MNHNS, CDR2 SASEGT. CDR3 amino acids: CASSEEAGGPYEQYF. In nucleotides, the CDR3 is TGTGCCAGCAGTGAGGAAGCGGGAGGGCCCTACGAGCAGTACTTC.

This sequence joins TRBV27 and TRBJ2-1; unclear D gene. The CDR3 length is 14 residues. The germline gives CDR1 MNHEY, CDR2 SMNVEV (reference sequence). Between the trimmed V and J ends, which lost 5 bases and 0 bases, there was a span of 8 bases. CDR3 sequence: CASSPLSSYNEQFF. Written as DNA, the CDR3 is TGTGCCAGCAGTCCATTGAGCTCCTACAATGAGCAGTTCTTC.

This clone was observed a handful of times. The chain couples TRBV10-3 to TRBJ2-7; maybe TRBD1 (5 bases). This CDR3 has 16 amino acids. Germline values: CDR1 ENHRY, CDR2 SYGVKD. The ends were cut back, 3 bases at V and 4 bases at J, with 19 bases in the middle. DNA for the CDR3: TGTGCCATCAGTGACCAACAAAGGGGTCCGGGTTACGAGCAGTACTTC. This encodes CAISDQQRGPGYEQYF.

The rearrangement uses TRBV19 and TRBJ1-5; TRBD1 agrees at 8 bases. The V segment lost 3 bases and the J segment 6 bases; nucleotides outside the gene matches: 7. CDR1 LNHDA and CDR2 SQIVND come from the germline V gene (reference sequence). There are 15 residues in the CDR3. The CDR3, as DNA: TGTGCCAGTAGTATCATGGCACAGGGGGGTCAGCCCCAGCATTTT. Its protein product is CASSIMAQGGQPQHF. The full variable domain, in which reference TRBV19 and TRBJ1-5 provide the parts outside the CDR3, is DGGITQSPKYLFRKEGQNVTLSCEQNLNHDAMYWYRQDPGQGLRLIYYSQIVNDFQKGDIAEGYSVSREKKESFPLTVTSAQKNPTAFYLCASSIMAQGGQPQHFGDGTRLSIL.

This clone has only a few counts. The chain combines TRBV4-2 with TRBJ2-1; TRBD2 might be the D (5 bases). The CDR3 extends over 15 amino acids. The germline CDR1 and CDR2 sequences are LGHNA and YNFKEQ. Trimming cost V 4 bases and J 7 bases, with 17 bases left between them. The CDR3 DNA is TGTGCCAGCAGCCGGGGAGAGGGAGCGTCTAATGAGCAGTTCTTC. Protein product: CASSRGEGASNEQFF.

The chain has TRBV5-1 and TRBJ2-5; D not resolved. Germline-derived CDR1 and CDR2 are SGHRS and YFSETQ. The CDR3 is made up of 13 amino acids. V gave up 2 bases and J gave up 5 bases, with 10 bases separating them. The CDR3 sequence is CASSLLFGETQYF. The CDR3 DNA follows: TGCGCCAGCAGCTTATTATTCGGGGAGACCCAGTACTTC.

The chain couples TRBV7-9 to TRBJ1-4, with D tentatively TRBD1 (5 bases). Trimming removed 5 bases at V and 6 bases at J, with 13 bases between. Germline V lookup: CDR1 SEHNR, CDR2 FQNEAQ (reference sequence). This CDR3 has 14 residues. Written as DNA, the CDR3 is TGTGCCAGCAGCCCCGGGCAGGGTTATGAAAAACTGTTTTTT. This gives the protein CASSPGQGYEKLFF.

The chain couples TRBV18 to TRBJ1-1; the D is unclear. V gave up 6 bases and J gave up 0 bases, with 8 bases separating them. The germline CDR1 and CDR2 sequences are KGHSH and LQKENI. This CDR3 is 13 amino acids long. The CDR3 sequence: CASSAAMNTEAFF. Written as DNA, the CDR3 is TGTGCCAGCTCGGCGGCTATGAACACTGAAGCTTTCTTT.

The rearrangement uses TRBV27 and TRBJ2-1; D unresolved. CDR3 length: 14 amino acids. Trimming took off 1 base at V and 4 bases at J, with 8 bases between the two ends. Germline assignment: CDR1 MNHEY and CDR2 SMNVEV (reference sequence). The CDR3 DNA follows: TGTGCCAGCAGTTTATTCACAGATTACAATGAGCAGTTCTTC. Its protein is CASSLFTDYNEQFF.

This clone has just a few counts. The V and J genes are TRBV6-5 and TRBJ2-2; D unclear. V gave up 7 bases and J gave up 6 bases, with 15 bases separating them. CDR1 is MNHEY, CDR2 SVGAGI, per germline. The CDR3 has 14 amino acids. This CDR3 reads CASTLRPVAGELFF. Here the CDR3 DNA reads TGTGCCAGCACTCTTCGTCCGGTCGCCGGGGAGCTGTTTTTT.

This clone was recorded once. The CDR3 loop reads CASSLAGWGQGNYGYTF. For the CDR3, the DNA is TGTGCCAGCAGCTTGGCCGGCTGGGGGCAGGGGAACTATGGCTACACCTTC. This chain connects TRBV5-4 to TRBJ1-2, with D maybe TRBD1 (6 bases). CDR3 length: 17 residues. V dropped 0 bases and J dropped 2 bases, with 17 bases sitting between them. CDR1 is SGHNT and CDR2 is YYREEE in the germline V gene (reference sequence).

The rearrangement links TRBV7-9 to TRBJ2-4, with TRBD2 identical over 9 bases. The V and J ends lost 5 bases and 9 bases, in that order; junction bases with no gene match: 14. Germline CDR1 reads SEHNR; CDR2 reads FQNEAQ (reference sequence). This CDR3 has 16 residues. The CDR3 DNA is TGTGCCAGCAGCAAAGGGGTTGGGACTAGCTCACCCATTCAGTACTTC. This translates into CASSKGVGTSSPIQYF.

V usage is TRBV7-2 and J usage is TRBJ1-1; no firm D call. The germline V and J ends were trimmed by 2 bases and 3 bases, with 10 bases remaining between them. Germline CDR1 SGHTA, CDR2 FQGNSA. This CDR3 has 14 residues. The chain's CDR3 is CASSLRGGDTEAFF. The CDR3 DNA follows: TGTGCCAGCAGCTTACGGGGTGGGGACACTGAAGCTTTCTTT.

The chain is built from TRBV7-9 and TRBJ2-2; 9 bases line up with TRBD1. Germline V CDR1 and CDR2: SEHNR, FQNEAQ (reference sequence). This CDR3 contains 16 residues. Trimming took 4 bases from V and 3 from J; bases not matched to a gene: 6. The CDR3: CASSSGTGFYTGELFF. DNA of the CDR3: TGTGCCAGCAGCTCGGGGACAGGGTTTTACACCGGGGAGCTGTTTTTT.

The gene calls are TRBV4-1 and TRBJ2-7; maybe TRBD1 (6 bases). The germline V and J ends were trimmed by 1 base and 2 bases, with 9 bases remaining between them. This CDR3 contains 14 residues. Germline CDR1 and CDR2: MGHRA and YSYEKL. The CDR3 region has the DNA TGCGCCAGCAGCCAAGCTACAGGGACCTACGAGCAGTACTTC. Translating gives CASSQATGTYEQYF.

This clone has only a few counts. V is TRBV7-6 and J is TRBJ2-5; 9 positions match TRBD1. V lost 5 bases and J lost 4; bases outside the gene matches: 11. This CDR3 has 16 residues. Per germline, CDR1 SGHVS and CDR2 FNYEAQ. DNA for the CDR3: TGTGCCAGCAGCCGGAAACAGGGGGCGTTTGGAGAGACCCAGTACTTC. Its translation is CASSRKQGAFGETQYF.

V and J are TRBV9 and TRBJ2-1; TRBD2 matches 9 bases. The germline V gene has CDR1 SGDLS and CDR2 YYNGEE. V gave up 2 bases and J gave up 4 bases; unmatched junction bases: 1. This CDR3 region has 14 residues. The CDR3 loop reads CASSVSGRYNEQFF. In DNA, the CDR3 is TGTGCCAGCAGCGTTAGCGGGAGATACAATGAGCAGTTCTTC.

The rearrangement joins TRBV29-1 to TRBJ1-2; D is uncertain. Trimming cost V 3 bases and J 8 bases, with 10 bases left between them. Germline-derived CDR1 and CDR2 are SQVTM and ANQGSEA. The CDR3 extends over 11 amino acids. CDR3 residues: CSVEGGGGYTF. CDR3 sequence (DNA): TGCAGCGTTGAGGGAGGAGGGGGCTACACCTTC.